This T cell receptor (beta chain) comes out of a study of metastatic and nonmetastatic thyroid tumors. Study context: For malignant and benign thyroid patients, tumor or nodule tissue and blood were the sources whose repertoires were compared. Overall study findings and caveats: In both blood and tumor samples, TCR beta diversity was reported significantly higher for malignant than benign nodules.

This clone was counted at least ten times. Its antigen is not identified. All patients reached thyroid surgery having received no treatment beforehand. TCRdb reanalyzed the PCR reads via MiXCR. The sample gives 50,000 to 70,000 clones, 4% to 4.5% of which show up once; approximately 20% is in the top ten. Germline V gene lookup returns CDR1 SGHTA and CDR2 FQGNSA. The CDR3 is 16 amino acids. V trimming: 2 bases; J trimming: 3 bases; junction bases outside the gene matches: 9. The clonotype originates from a female donor with papillary thyroid cancer or a benign thyroid nodule (not recorded which). Some clones in this sample may be carry-over from other donors' samples. The specimen sequenced was blood. V is TRBV7-2 and J is TRBJ2-7; 8 bases are a match to TRBD2. The CDR3 region is CASSLKLRSGDYEQYF. CDR3 coding DNA: TGTGCCAGCAGCTTAAAGTTACGTAGCGGGGACTACGAGCAGTACTTC.